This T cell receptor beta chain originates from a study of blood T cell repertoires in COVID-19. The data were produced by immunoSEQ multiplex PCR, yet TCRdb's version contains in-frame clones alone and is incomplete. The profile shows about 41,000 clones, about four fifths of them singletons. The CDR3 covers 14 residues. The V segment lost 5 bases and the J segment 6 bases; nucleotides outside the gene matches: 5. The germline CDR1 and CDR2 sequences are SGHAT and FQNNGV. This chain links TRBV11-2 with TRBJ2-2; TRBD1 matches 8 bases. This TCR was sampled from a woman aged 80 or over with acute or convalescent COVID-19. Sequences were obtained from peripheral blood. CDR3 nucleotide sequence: TGTGCCAGCAGCGGACAGGGTAGCTCCGGGGAGCTGTTTTTT. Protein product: CASSGQGSSGELFF.